These T cell receptor beta chains were read from a single sample in a study of post-analysis software for immune sequencing data. TCRdb reanalysed the PCR reads using MiXCR and keeps one entry per CDR3 protein. The sample shows over 300,000 distinct CDR3 sequences, about a third of them seen only once. Material: blood. The receptors here all came from a girl between 10 and 17 years old with multiple sclerosis. The CDR3 runs from the conserved cysteine through the conserved F or W. D genes are given only for firm matches. Where a row states a size, it is once, few, many or the class of an expanded clone; other rows omit it.

v_gene	j_gene	abundance	d_gene	CDR3nt	CDR3aa
TRBV12-3/TRBV12-4	TRBJ1-6	once	TRBD1	TGTGCCGGCAGGTCCGACAGGGGTGATAATTCACCCCTCCACTTT	CAGRSDRGDNSPLHF
TRBV15	TRBJ2-3	few	-	TGTGCCACCAGCCTAGCCAGAGGGGGGGGCACAGATACGCAGTATTTT	CATSLARGGGTDTQYF
TRBV12-3/TRBV12-4	TRBJ2-1	few	-	TGTGCCAGCAGTTTCGAATTCGAAGGGAATGAGCAGTTCTTC	CASSFEFEGNEQFF
TRBV6-5	TRBJ2-7	-	TRBD1	TGTGCCAGCAGTCCCCGAAGAGGGGGCAATCCAGGGCAGTACTTC	CASSPRRGGNPGQYF
TRBV27	TRBJ1-2	few	-	TGTGCCAGCAAAGCAAACTGGGAGACCTATGGCTACACCTTC	CASKANWETYGYTF
TRBV9	TRBJ2-3	-	TRBD2	TGTGCCAGCAGCGTAGAGGGGACTAGAACAGATACGCAGTATTTT	CASSVEGTRTDTQYF
TRBV21-1	TRBJ2-6	-	-	TGTGCCAGCAGCAAAAACAGGTCACTTGGGGCCAACGTCCTGACTTTC	CASSKNRSLGANVLTF
TRBV4-2	TRBJ2-3	many	-	TGTGCCAGCAGCCAAGATTTAGGGGACCGAACGCAGTATTTT	CASSQDLGDRTQYF
TRBV12-3/TRBV12-4	TRBJ2-3	-	TRBD2	TGTGCCAGCAGCCCCATGGCTAGCGGGAAGAGCACAGATACGCAGTATTTT	CASSPMASGKSTDTQYF
TRBV3-1	TRBJ2-7	-	-	TGTGCCAGCAGCCAAGATCGGAGGTGGCCCCTCGCCGAGCAGTACTTC	CASSQDRRWPLAEQYF
TRBV9	TRBJ1-5	-	-	TGTGCCAGCAGCGCCCATCCTGATCAGCCCCAGCATTTT	CASSAHPDQPQHF
TRBV5-1	TRBJ2-3	-	-	TGCGCCAGCAGCTTGGTGACCCTGGAAGGGGCAGATACGCAGTATTTT	CASSLVTLEGADTQYF
TRBV4-1	TRBJ1-2	few	TRBD1	TGCGCCAGCAGCCAATTCCTCGCCGGGACAGGGAGTGACTATGGCTACACCTTC	CASSQFLAGTGSDYGYTF
TRBV9	TRBJ2-1	-	TRBD2	TGTGCCAGCAGCGCGGGACTAGCGGTCTCCTCCTACAATGAGCAGTTCTTC	CASSAGLAVSSYNEQFF
TRBV20-1	TRBJ2-7	-	-	TGCAGTGCTAGAGCCCCTGGGCCAGCCTCCGAGCAGTACTTC	CSARAPGPASEQYF
TRBV4-1	TRBJ2-7	once	TRBD1	TGCGCCAGCAGCCAAGAGCGGACAGGGGCCTACGAGCAGTACTTC	CASSQERTGAYEQYF
TRBV7-9	TRBJ2-1	-	TRBD2	TGTGCCAGCAGCTTACCTCTAGCGGGGGATGACAATGAGCAGTTCTTC	CASSLPLAGDDNEQFF
TRBV7-9	TRBJ1-5	-	-	TGTGCCAGCAGCCTTGGAGTAGGGGCGGGACAGCCCCAGCATTTT	CASSLGVGAGQPQHF
TRBV9	TRBJ2-3	few	TRBD1	TGTGCCAGCAGCGCCAGACAGGGGGGTGTTACAGATACGCAGTATTTT	CASSARQGGVTDTQYF
TRBV12-3/TRBV12-4	TRBJ1-2	few	-	TGTGCCAGCACCCAAAGGGGGGGTCTATATGGCTACACCTTC	CASTQRGGLYGYTF
TRBV6-5	TRBJ2-1	-	-	TGTGCCAGCAAAACAGTAGGGCTATCCTACAATGAGCAGTTCTTC	CASKTVGLSYNEQFF
TRBV29-1	TRBJ2-5	many	-	TGCAGCGTTGGGGATCCAACCCCCGAGACCCAGTACTTC	CSVGDPTPETQYF